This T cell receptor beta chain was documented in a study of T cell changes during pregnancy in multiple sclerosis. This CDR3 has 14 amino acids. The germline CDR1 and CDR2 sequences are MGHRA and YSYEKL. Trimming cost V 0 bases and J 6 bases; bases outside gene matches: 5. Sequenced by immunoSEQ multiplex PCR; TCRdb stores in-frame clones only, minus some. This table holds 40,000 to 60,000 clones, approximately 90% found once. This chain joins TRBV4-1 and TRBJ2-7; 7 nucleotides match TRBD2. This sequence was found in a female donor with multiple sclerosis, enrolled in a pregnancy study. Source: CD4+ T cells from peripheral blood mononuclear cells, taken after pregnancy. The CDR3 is CASSQDSGGGEQYF. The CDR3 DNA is TGCGCCAGCAGCCAAGATTCCGGCGGGGGCGAGCAGTACTTC.